The 9 T cell receptor beta chains listed next were all sequenced from one sample in a study of blood T cell repertoires in COVID-19. Produced via immunoSEQ multiplex PCR; TCRdb's table is partial and in-frame only. The sample lists 200,000 to 250,000 clones; 60% to 85% were seen once. The specimen sequenced was peripheral blood. These receptors were taken from a woman between 65 and 79 years old with acute or convalescent COVID-19.

The V gene is TRBV5-1, the J gene TRBJ1-1; TRBD1 matches 7 bases. Unmatched junction bases numbered 10, after V lost 0 bases and J lost 8 bases. The CDR3 loop spans 15 amino acids. From germline, CDR1 is SGHRS and CDR2 YFSETQ. CDR3 bases: TGCGCCAGCAGCTTGGAAGGGACAGTTGTTGACGAAGCTTTCTTT. The encoded protein is CASSLEGTVVDEAFF.

The V call is TRBV3-1 (or the pseudogene TRBV3-2), the J call TRBJ1-1; D ambiguous. The CDR3 extends over 15 amino acids. The germline V gene has CDR1 LGHDT and CDR2 YNNKEL (reference sequence). V dropped 0 bases and J dropped 3 bases, with 11 bases sitting between them. CDR3: CASSQDQEVYTEAFF. The CDR3 region has the DNA TGTGCCAGCAGCCAAGATCAGGAGGTGTACACTGAAGCTTTCTTT.

This clone was counted a few times. This chain uses TRBV7-2 with TRBJ2-7, with 7 nucleotides matching TRBD1. The CDR3 spans 15 residues. CDR1 SGHTA and CDR2 FQGNSA come from the germline V gene. The V and J ends lost 5 bases and 3 bases, in that order; junction bases with no gene match: 10. CDR3 nucleotide sequence: TGTGCCAGCAGCCCCCGGACAGGTGGGGACTACGAGCAGTACTTC. Translation gives CASSPRTGGDYEQYF.

CDR3 nucleotide sequence: TGTGCCAGCAGACCAGGGTTAACTGAAGCTTTCTTT. Amino acid sequence: CASRPGLTEAFF. The chain employs TRBV11-2 and TRBJ1-1; tentatively, D is TRBD1 (5 bases). V was clipped by 6 bases and J by 5 bases, with 10 bases between them. The CDR3 runs 12 residues. The germline V gene has CDR1 SGHAT and CDR2 FQNNGV.

This clone was detected once. The chain couples TRBV19 to TRBJ2-1; 8 positions agree with TRBD2. The CDR3 runs 16 residues. V lost 5 bases and J lost 4; bases outside the gene matches: 10. Germline V CDR1 and CDR2: LNHDA, SQIVND (reference sequence). DNA for the CDR3: TGTGCCAGTAGTTCCCGCTCGGGGGGGCGATACAATGAGCAGTTCTTC. Translation gives CASSSRSGGRYNEQFF.

This clone was seen just once. Written as DNA, the CDR3 is TGTGCCATCAGTGGGTTCACTGGACTAGCGGGGGGGCCTAGCGCGCAGTATTTT. Encoded protein: CAISGFTGLAGGPSAQYF. The chain carries TRBV10-3 and TRBJ2-3; 15 nucleotides agree with TRBD2. This CDR3 is built from 18 residues. Losses at the gene ends were 4 bases for V and 10 bases for J; bases not matched to a gene: 15. From germline, CDR1 is ENHRY and CDR2 SYGVKD.

J is TRBJ1-2 and V is TRBV25-1; 7 bases are shared with TRBD1. V shed 10 bases, J shed 4 bases, and the junction held 15 bases outside the gene matches. Germline values: CDR1 MGHDK, CDR2 SYGVNS. This CDR3 contains 15 residues. The CDR3 DNA reads as TGTGCCACCGGAGGCGGAGAGGGGGCCGTCTATGGCTACACCTTC. This gives the protein CATGGGEGAVYGYTF.

J is TRBJ1-1 and V is TRBV13, with D hard to call. V dropped 8 bases and J dropped 6 bases, with 10 bases sitting between them. This CDR3 is built from 11 residues. CDR1 PRHDT and CDR2 FYEKMQ come from the germline V gene (reference sequence). The CDR3 nucleotides read TGTGCCAGCTCCTATCTCCCTGAAGCTTTCTTT. Encoded protein: CASSYLPEAFF.

J is TRBJ1-3 and V is TRBV4-1; a weak D match, TRBD1 (6 bases). V was shortened by 5 bases and J by 0 bases, with 11 bases between the two germline ends. This CDR3 has 15 residues. Germline V gene data show CDR1 as MGHRA and CDR2 as YSYEKL. CDR3 DNA: TGCGCCAGCAGCAACGGACAGCACTCTGGAAACACCATATATTTT. Residues: CASSNGQHSGNTIYF.